This TCR beta chain derives from a study of cytomegalovirus exposure and HLA in healthy donors listed by TCRdb under 2017. Looking at the study overall: In an earlier analysis of several hundred of the donors, 250 to 350 Gb of sequence data and 90 million to 120 million unique TCR beta sequences from roughly 180 million T cells were reported. Donor age, sex, ethnicity and CMV serostatus were compiled alongside the repertoire data. A later genetic analysis used genome-wide SNP genotypes for about 65% of the roughly 700 donors, treating that subset as a discovery cohort. The genetic ancestry cluster associated with self-reported Caucasian donors included about 81% of the roughly 410 genotyped donors. In a later analysis, previously published TCR beta repertoires from 500 to 750 donors were re-analyzed and high-resolution HLA genotyping was added so that TCR occurrence patterns could be studied. The number of donors typed differed by locus, with 629-630 for A, B, C, DRB1 and DQB1, 522 for DQA1, 600 to 610 for DPA1, and roughly 450 for DPB1. Rather than using new phenotypic data, the later analysis identified candidate immune exposures from TCR beta sequences and from how often those sequences occurred across donors. The aim of the study was to test whether cataloging public T cell receptors could identify signatures of past pathogen exposure. A separate validation cohort of roughly 110 different subjects was used in addition to the 666-subject first cohort. Both class I and class II loci were covered by HLA typing, at four-digit resolution. Four or five DR-DQ haplotypes were treated as single units for association and clustering because of strong linkage in the cohort. High-throughput TCR immunosequencing, statistical association of individual TCRs with disease status, and machine learning were combined to predict cytomegalovirus infection status. An earlier analysis of around 540 of the donors applied high-throughput TCR beta sequencing to assess whether each TCR beta V gene segment acted as functional or pseudogenic. Among about 400 genotyped donors of the cohort, an average of roughly 230,000 unique TCR beta nucleotide sequences was sequenced per donor, of which 15% to 20% were non-productive. Roughly 300 gigabases of sequencing data and around 87 million unique TCR sequences were included in an early release covering several hundred HLA-typed donors. All discovery cohort repertoires had been generated using a single sequencing platform. Using immunosequencing, the study profiled T cell repertoires from roughly 650 subjects and related those repertoires to cytomegalovirus serostatus.

Beyond this particular receptor, the publication reports: Roughly uniform sequencing depth across donors was assumed in presence/absence analyses, although this assumption may not hold. In vitro tests confirmed that a few of the cytomegalovirus-associated TCR beta chains recognize cytomegalovirus antigens. Compared with equally common non-associated chains, HLA-associated TCR beta chains in a later analysis were more clonally expanded and had lower generation probabilities. The study gave a list of some 150 TCR beta chains associated with cytomegalovirus. The classifier was reported to diagnose cytomegalovirus status with high specificity and sensitivity in both the original and validation cohorts. Assigning TCR associations to individual alleles was difficult when HLA alleles, especially DR and DQ, strongly co-occurred. V-gene and J-gene trimming of TCR beta chains was associated with a missense DCLRE1C variant in a later genetic analysis, and the association was replicated in an independent cohort. Some IMGT-functional V segments, including TRBV6-2 and TRBV6-3, could not be told apart with the 87-base-pair reads, so those segments were excluded. In this cohort, only TCR beta chains were sequenced, and detectable features were limited by the absence of alpha or paired-chain data. Because counts were too low, under 20 rarely observed V segments, including chromosome 9 orphons, were left out of the earlier analysis of 587 of the donors. In a later analysis, several top co-occurrence clusters were reported to appear linked to parvovirus B19, influenza, CMV and Epstein-Barr virus. In a later analysis, about 16,000 TCR beta sequences were associated with specific HLA alleles at a false discovery rate of 0.05. The authors suggested that the approach could potentially be extended to other disease states and immunological phenotypes. In a later genetic analysis, fewer N-insertions in productive TCRs were reported among donors in an Asian-associated ancestry cluster than the 666-donor mean. A later analysis found that TCR association rates varied across HLA loci, with DRB1 alleles showing the most associated TCRs and HLA-C alleles the fewest. Correlated functional status among segregating V segments might reflect linkage disequilibrium, but an unknown experimental factor could not be ruled out. A further reported finding was that TCR beta sequences accurately predicted the HLA-A and HLA-B alleles for most subjects in the first cohort. For the cohort, immune exposure information was limited to CMV serostatus. Across donors, most TCR sequences were observed very rarely, whereas some public TCRs were present in many individuals. Because HLA typing was missing for some donors at each locus, association tests included only the typed subset. Most CMV-associated TCR beta chains appeared to be HLA-restricted in a later analysis, and the HLA associations seemed to be driven largely by CMV exposure. In an earlier analysis of some 500 of the donors, most TCR beta V segments appeared in productive rearrangements about 87% or about 30% of the time, broadly matching IMGT annotations. A cluster of highly shared sequence variants was judged likely to be a technical artifact of the sequencing pipeline.

Notes on this clone: Its antigen is unknown. Within one base of it there is no much larger clone, and no base qualities were kept.

The library was prepared using the immunoSEQ multiplex PCR assay. For the multiplex PCR, a mixture combining 60 forward primers for TCR Vbeta segments and 13 reverse primers for TCR Jbeta segments was used. The CDR3 region of rearranged TCR beta genes was amplified from genomic DNA with a multiplex PCR assay. The Illumina HiSeq System was used to sequence the amplified TCR beta libraries as 87-base-pair reads. Turning to the authors' computational methods: Across the 500 to 850 repertoires, a later analysis counted approximately 83 million unique TCR beta chains, some 11 million of which were shared by at least two donors. To remove PCR and sequencing errors, raw reads were error-corrected and collapsed into unique sequences using a nearest-neighbor algorithm that merged closely related sequences. CDR3 sequences were aligned to IMGT reference sequences to assign V, D and J gene segments. For a sequence to be retained, a match of at least six nucleotides to both a V gene segment and a J gene segment was required. Rearrangements were classified as productive when the CDR3 lacked stop codons and remained in frame with V and J, and all other rearrangements were classified as non-productive. Following IMGT convention, CDR3 was defined as the stretch from the second conserved V-encoded cysteine up to the conserved J-encoded phenylalanine. In an earlier analysis of more than 550 of the donors, sequences lacking an unambiguous match to a single V gene segment were excluded. In an earlier analysis of 587 of the donors, a V segment was called functional when productive rearrangements were above 56.7%, and segregating when the standard deviation between donors exceeded 5%. To diagnose cytomegalovirus status from the catalog of TCR beta chain sequences, a statistical classification framework was built. In a later analysis, TCR nucleotide sequences were compared against IMGT/GENE-DB human TR gene sequences so that V and J genes could be assigned. Using the TCRdist pipeline, a later analysis assigned CDR3 sequences along with most-parsimonious VDJ recombination scenarios. A later analysis defined each TCR beta chain by its CDR3 amino acid sequence plus V-gene family, and excluded reads lacking a unique V-gene family. In a later analysis, approximately 640 highly shared, low-generation-probability nucleotide sequences were removed to address suspected cross-contamination and a sequencing artifact. In a later analysis, a clonal expansion index was calculated for each public chain from normalized within-repertoire ranks of inferred template counts. In a later analysis, generation probabilities were computed with a VDJ recombination model fitted to out-of-frame rearrangements, and the resulting probabilities were checked against IGoR. In a later analysis, TCR-TCR, TCR-HLA and TCR-CMV co-occurrence was scored with hypergeometric tests, and a repertoire-size bias correction was applied to TCR pairs. False discovery rates were estimated in a later analysis by permuting HLA or CMV assignments 20 times. In a later analysis, co-occurring TCRs were grouped using DBSCAN, and TCRdist sequence similarity was added for clustering within HLA-allele-positive subsets. Repertoires with fewer than 30,000 or more than 120,000 public chains, plus five repertoires with anomalous nucleotide sharing, were excluded from co-occurrence clustering. TCRdb limited this immuneACCESS table to in-frame rearrangements with V and J called. A share of clones is missing; checked studies link under half to unresolved V genes, and the rest is unexplained. The V and J calls and clone size come from that table; D and trimming were worked out from the DNA. The sample table holds about 140,000 clones, of which 75% to 85% were seen once. The ten largest clones take up 3% to 4% of the sample.

There are 15 amino acids in the CDR3, from cysteine to phenylalanine inclusive. The read is trimmed to its CDR3 DNA, 45 bases read in frame from base 1. Looking up the germline V gene (reference sequence) yields CDR1 SEHNR and CDR2 FQNEAQ. Trimming takes 5 bases off V and 3 bases off J; junction bases not matched to a gene: 6. In total, approximately 690 healthy bone marrow donors made up the cohort. At the time of sampling, every cohort member was nominally healthy, though immune exposures that went unrecorded were likely present. The donor was CMV seronegative and belonged to the group of several hundred seronegative cohort members. A peripheral blood sample was provided by each donor, and peripheral blood mononuclear cells were used for TCR beta sequencing. The Qiagen DNeasy Blood Extraction Kit was used to extract genomic DNA from the blood cell samples.

Input material: PBMCs. The receptor was isolated from a female donor in good health and CMV-seronegative. The sequence joins TRBV7-9 to TRBJ2-2; 7 central nucleotides agree with TRBD1. The CDR3: CASSPRTGDTGELFF. Here is the DNA: TGTGCCAGCAGCCCCAGGACAGGAGACACCGGGGAGCTGTTTTTT. The entire variable domain, with the stretches around the CDR3 drawn from the reference TRBV7-9 and TRBJ2-2 proteins, is DTGVSQNPRHKITKRGQNVTFRCDPISEHNRLYWYRQTLGQGPEFLTYFQNEAQLEKSRLLSDRFSAERPKGSFSTLEIQRTEQGDSAMYLCASSPRTGDTGELFFGEGSRLTVL.